One and the same sample provided the 10 T cell receptor beta chains below, sequenced in a study of molecular identifiers for immune sequencing clone quantification. TCRdb re-called the PCR reads through MiXCR, storing one row per CDR3 protein. The sample records hundreds of thousands of distinct CDR3 sequences, less than 30% being singletons. Source material: naive CD8+ T cells from blood, with Jurkat cell RNA spiked in. Subset specified: FACS-sorted CD8+CD4-CCR7+CD45RA+ naive T cells. These receptors were collected from a human donor in good health. Some libraries in this study had Jurkat cell RNA spiked in.

This clonotype was counted many times. The J gene is TRBJ1-5, the V gene TRBV12-3 or TRBV12-4; D gene ambiguous. The CDR3 is 11 amino acids. The V gene lost 5 bases and the J gene lost 6 bases, with 5 bases spanning the gap. CDR3 residues: CASSAGQPQHF. CDR3 sequence (DNA): TGTGCCAGCAGTGCGGGTCAGCCCCAGCATTTT.

This clonotype was seen ten or more times. This chain connects TRBV5-1 to TRBJ1-4; D remains ambiguous. The V and J ends lost 0 bases and 10 bases respectively, with 13 bases between them. CDR1 and CDR2 (germline): SGHRS, YFSETQ. The CDR3 is 14 residues long. The CDR3 DNA sequence: TGCGCCAGCAGCTTGGATTTGGGGTTGGGAAAACTGTTTTTT. Protein product: CASSLDLGLGKLFF.

The gene calls are TRBV2 and TRBJ1-3; D uncertain. Germline V lookup: CDR1 SNHLY, CDR2 FYNNEI. This CDR3 has 13 residues. V dropped 11 bases and J dropped 1 base, with 12 bases sitting between them. CDR3 sequence (DNA): TGTGCCGGCAAATGGGAATCTGGAAACACCATATATTTT. Its translation: CAGKWESGNTIYF.

This clonotype was seen repeatedly, ten times or more. The chain joins TRBV7-2 to TRBJ1-6, with D uncertain. Trimming shortened V by 5 bases and J by 9 bases, and 14 bases separated the two germline ends. CDR1 is SGHTA, CDR2 FQGNSA, per germline. CDR3 length: 14 amino acids. This chain's CDR3 is CASSPIGGFSPLHF. Written as DNA, the CDR3 is TGTGCCAGCAGCCCCATAGGAGGGTTTTCACCCCTCCACTTT. Full variable domain (missing parts from reference TRBV7-2 and TRBJ1-6): GAGVSQSPSNKVTEKGKDVELRCDPISGHTALYWYRQSLGQGLEFLIYFQGNSAPDKSGLPSDRFSAERTGGSVSTLTIQRTQQEDSAVYLCASSPIGGFSPLHFGNGTRLTVT.

This clonotype was counted at least ten times. The V gene is TRBV4-3, the J gene TRBJ1-1; D call uncertain. The V gene lost 1 base and the J gene lost 4 bases, with 13 bases spanning the gap. CDR1 is LGHNA and CDR2 is YSLEER in the germline V gene. The CDR3 is 15 amino acids. The CDR3 reads CASSQAAYSSTEAFF. CDR3 in DNA: TGCGCCAGCAGCCAAGCTGCGTATTCCAGCACTGAAGCTTTCTTT.

This clonotype has ten or more counts. A read error may explain this, as a much larger clone is one base away. This chain connects TRBV5-4 to TRBJ2-7; tentatively, D is TRBD1 (6 bases). The CDR3 is made up of 14 amino acids. In germline, CDR1 is SGHNT, CDR2 YYREEE (reference sequence). Trimming pared 2 bases from V and 2 bases from J, leaving 11 bases between. CDR3 sequence (DNA): TGTGCCAGCAGCTTCGAACAGGGTGCCTACGAGCAGTACTTC. Amino acid sequence: CASSFEQGAYEQYF. The variable domain in full, completed from reference TRBV5-4 and TRBJ2-7, reads ETGVTQSPTHLIKTRGQQVTLRCSSQSGHNTVSWYQQALGQGPQFIFQYYREEENGRGNFPPRFSGLQFPNYSSELNVNALELDDSALYLCASSFEQGAYEQYFGPGTRLTVT.

The J gene is TRBJ2-7, the V gene TRBV14, with D perhaps matching TRBD2 (6 bases). From germline, CDR1 is SGHDN and CDR2 FVKESK. This CDR3 region has 15 residues. The CDR3 DNA reads as TGTGCTAGCCGCTCCGGGACTGACGGTCCCTACGAGCAGTACTTC. It specifies CASRSGTDGPYEQYF.

Comment on this clonotype: One base away lies a much larger clone, so this may be a sequencing read error. Since no conserved phenylalanine or tryptophan closes the CDR3, a read error is the likely cause. The genes are TRBV14 and TRBJ2-1, with D perhaps matching TRBD1 or TRBD2 (5 bases each). Germline values: CDR1 SGHDN, CDR2 FVKESK. Deletions cut 5 bases from V and 3 bases from J, with 8 bases between. CDR3 length equals 13 residues. CDR3 region: CASSRDLYNEQFL. The DNA of the CDR3 is TGTGCCAGCAGCAGGGACCTCTACAATGAGCAGTTCCTC.

In its sample, this clonotype was seen many times. The chain links TRBV4-1 to TRBJ1-6, with TRBD1 as a possible D gene (5 bases). The ends were cut back, 0 bases at V and 10 bases at J, with 16 bases in the middle. The CDR3 runs to 16 residues. Germline V gene lookup returns CDR1 MGHRA and CDR2 YSYEKL. The CDR3, as DNA: TGCGCCAGCAGCCAAGACCCCTGGGCAGGGCAATCACCCCTCCACTTT. Protein sequence: CASSQDPWAGQSPLHF.

Comment on this clonotype: Just one base apart from a much larger clone, this may be a read error. The chain has TRBV20-1 and TRBJ2-3, with D perhaps TRBD1 or TRBD2 (5 bases each). The germline V gene encodes CDR1 DFQATT and CDR2 SNEGSKA (reference sequence). Trimming removed 5 bases at V and 1 base at J, with 16 bases between. This CDR3 spans 15 amino acids. CDR3 in amino acids: CSAPGAGGGTDTQYF. The CDR3 DNA reads as TGCAGTGCTCCCGGGGCGGGCGGAGGCACAGATACGCAGTATTTT.